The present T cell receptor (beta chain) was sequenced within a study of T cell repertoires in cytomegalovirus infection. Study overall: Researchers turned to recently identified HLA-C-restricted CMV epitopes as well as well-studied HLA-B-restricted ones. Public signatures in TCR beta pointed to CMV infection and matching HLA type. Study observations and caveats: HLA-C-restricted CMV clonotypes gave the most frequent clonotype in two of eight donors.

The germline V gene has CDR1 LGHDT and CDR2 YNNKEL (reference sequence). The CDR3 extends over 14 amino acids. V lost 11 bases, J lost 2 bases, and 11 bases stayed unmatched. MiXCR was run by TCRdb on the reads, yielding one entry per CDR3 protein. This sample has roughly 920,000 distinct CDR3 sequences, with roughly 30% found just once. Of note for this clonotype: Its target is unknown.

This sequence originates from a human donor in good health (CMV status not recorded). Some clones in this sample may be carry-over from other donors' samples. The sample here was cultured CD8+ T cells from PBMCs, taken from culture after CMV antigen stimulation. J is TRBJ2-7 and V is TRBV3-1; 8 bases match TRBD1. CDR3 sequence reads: CAEVGDRSTYEQYV. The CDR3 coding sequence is TGTGCCGAAGTAGGGGACAGGTCGACCTACGAGCAGTACGTC.